These 15 T cell receptor beta chains came from one sample sequenced in a study of shared clonotypes between healthy human individuals. CD45RO-negative, CCR7-positively selected cells formed the naive CD8 fraction, excluding terminally differentiated effector memory CD45RA+ cells. Libraries were prepared by immunoSEQ multiplex PCR; TCRdb keeps only in-frame clonotypes and omits some of them. Here the sample spans roughly 890,000 clones, about 91% being singletons. Sample: naive CD8+ T cells sorted from blood. Receptor source: a man aged 30-40 years in good health.

V and J are TRBV5-1 and TRBJ1-4, with D possibly matching TRBD1 (5 bases). The V gene's germline CDR1 is SGHRS and CDR2 YFSETQ. V shed 5 bases and J shed 2 bases, with 16 bases lying between them. The length of the CDR3 is 16 residues. For the CDR3, the DNA is TGCGCCAGCAGTAGTACGACTGGGACCACTAATGAAAAACTGTTTTTT. It is translated as CASSSTTGTTNEKLFF.

This sequence joins TRBV7-2 and TRBJ2-7; 8 nucleotides line up with TRBD2. The V gene's germline CDR1 is SGHTA and CDR2 FQGNSA. The CDR3 totals 15 residues. The V segment lost 5 bases and the J segment 3 bases; nucleotides outside the gene matches: 9. This CDR3 reads CASSVGVAGFYEQYF. Written as DNA, the CDR3 is TGTGCCAGCAGCGTGGGTGTAGCGGGGTTCTACGAGCAGTACTTC.

This clone has just a few counts. The chain couples TRBV6-1 to TRBJ1-5, with unresolved D. Trimming pared 5 bases from V and 6 bases from J, leaving 11 bases between. The CDR3 is 13 amino acids. The germline V gene has CDR1 MNHNS and CDR2 SASEGT. The CDR3 coding sequence is TGTGCCAGCAGTCTACTGGTGGGTCAGCCCCAGCATTTT. It specifies CASSLLVGQPQHF.

The genes are TRBV6-1 and TRBJ2-7; D might be TRBD2 (6 bases). The V end was cut by 4 bases, the J end by 2 bases, with 15 bases between. This CDR3 is 15 amino acids long. Looked up from germline, CDR1 is MNHNS and CDR2 is SASEGT. DNA of the CDR3: TGTGCCAGCAGTGGTCTAGCGCGAGATACCTACGAGCAGTACTTC. Its protein product is CASSGLARDTYEQYF.

The chain carries TRBV6-5 and TRBJ2-7; 10 nucleotides align to TRBD2. This CDR3 is 13 amino acids long. The germline CDR1 and CDR2 sequences are MNHEY and SVGAGI. V lost 7 bases to trimming and J lost 5 bases; unmatched junction nucleotides: 5. The CDR3 DNA reads TGTGCCAGCATATCTAGCGGGAGCCACGAGCAGTACTTC. Its protein product is CASISSGSHEQYF.

The chain is built from TRBV4-1 and TRBJ2-2; D call uncertain. Germline CDR1 MGHRA, CDR2 YSYEKL. V was trimmed by 0 bases and J by 5 bases, leaving 13 bases between them. The CDR3 is made up of 16 amino acids. The CDR3 DNA reads as TGCGCCAGCAGCCAAGAGCCGGGCGAGGTGACCGGGGAGCTGTTTTTT. This gives the protein CASSQEPGEVTGELFF.

The V and J genes are TRBV7-8 and TRBJ2-7; the D gene is possibly TRBD2 (6 bases). The CDR3 sequence is 17 residues long. Trimming left V 3 bases short and J 7 bases short, with 25 bases between. Per germline, CDR1 SGHVS and CDR2 FQNEAQ. The CDR3 loop is CASSFYWRGRDFIEQYF. DNA of the CDR3: TGTGCCAGCAGCTTCTATTGGAGGGGCAGGGACTTTATTGAGCAGTACTTC.

CDR3 bases: TGTGCCAGCAGCGAGGGTGGGAGTGGGGACGAGTACTTC. Translation gives CASSEGGSGDEYF. The rearrangement joins TRBV9 to TRBJ2-7; either TRBD1 or TRBD2 may supply D (5 bases each). V lost 3 bases and J 11 bases, leaving 18 bases between the germline ends. From germline, CDR1 is SGDLS and CDR2 YYNGEE. This CDR3 is built from 13 residues.

The chain recombines TRBV4-1 with TRBJ2-4, with a weak D call TRBD2 (6 bases). This CDR3 comprises 16 residues. CDR1 and CDR2 (germline): MGHRA, YSYEKL. Trimming removed 1 base at V and 3 bases at J, with 13 bases between. DNA for the CDR3: TGCGCCAGCAGCCAAGTCGGAGGAGGGGTCAAAAACATTCAGTACTTC. Protein: CASSQVGGGVKNIQYF.

The chain has TRBV7-6 and TRBJ1-5; D is undetermined. CDR1 is SGHVS and CDR2 is FNYEAQ in the germline V gene. The CDR3 has 13 amino acids. Trimming took off 1 base at V and 6 bases at J, with 7 bases between the two ends. The CDR3 nucleotides read TGTGCCAGCAGCTTAGGTAGTGGTCAGCCCCAGCATTTT. Translating it yields CASSLGSGQPQHF.

CDR3 coding DNA: TGTGCCAGCACCAGCGGGGTACTCCTCACAGATACGCAGTATTTT. Encoded protein: CASTSGVLLTDTQYF. The chain recombines TRBV7-6 with TRBJ2-3, with 7 bases that match TRBD2. Germline CDR1 and CDR2: SGHVS and FNYEAQ. With 7 bases clipped from V and 2 bases from J, the junction kept 9 bases outside the gene matches. CDR3 length: 15 residues. Full variable domain (remainder filled in from reference TRBV7-6 and TRBJ2-3): GAGVSQSPRYKVTKRGQDVALRCDPISGHVSLYWYRQALGQGPEFLTYFNYEAQQDKSGLPNDRFSAERPEGSISTLTIQRTEQRDSAMYRCASTSGVLLTDTQYFGPGTRLTVL.

CDR3 DNA: TGCGCCAGCAGCTTTAGCCTAGCGGGGTACGAGCAGTACTTC. This sequence encodes CASSFSLAGYEQYF. The chain carries TRBV5-1 and TRBJ2-7; 9 bases line up with TRBD2. The length of the CDR3 is 14 residues. The J segment lost 4 bases and the V segment lost 2 bases, leaving 4 bases of the junction unmatched. Per the germline V gene, CDR1 is SGHRS and CDR2 is YFSETQ.

The V call is TRBV7-2, the J call TRBJ1-1; TRBD1 matches at 7 bases. The CDR3 runs 14 residues. Germline CDR1 reads SGHTA; CDR2 reads FQGNSA. J lost 3 bases, V lost 2 bases, and 3 bases had no gene match. CDR3 nucleotide sequence: TGTGCCAGCAGCTTATCACAGGGGTACACTGAAGCTTTCTTT. This gives the protein CASSLSQGYTEAFF.

The J gene is TRBJ2-7, the V gene TRBV18; D may be TRBD1 or TRBD2 (5 bases each). Germline CDR1 is KGHSH and CDR2 is LQKENI. There are 18 residues in the CDR3. V was clipped by 3 bases and J by 3 bases, with 24 bases between them. The CDR3 is CASSPPLGRDPHYYEQYF. The CDR3 DNA reads TGTGCCAGCTCACCCCCGCTGGGCAGGGACCCTCATTACTACGAGCAGTACTTC.

V and J are TRBV28 and TRBJ2-7; 11 bases are a match to TRBD2. There are 13 residues in the CDR3. The germline CDR1 and CDR2 sequences are MDHEN and SYDVKM. V dropped 10 bases and J dropped 7; count of bases not matched to a gene: 9. The CDR3 bases are TGTGCCATATCGACTAGCGGGGTGGGTGAGCAGTACTTC. Its translation: CAISTSGVGEQYF.